This is a list of T cell receptor beta chains from one sample in a study of T cells after yellow fever vaccination. TCRdb reprocessed the 5' RACE reads with MiXCR, giving one entry per CDR3 protein. Here the sample spans approximately 550,000 distinct CDR3 sequences, 15% to 20% being singletons. Specimen: PBMCs, collected 15 days after the yellow fever booster vaccination. The receptors were gathered from a young man who received the YFV17D yellow fever vaccine. Both conserved end residues are part of each CDR3. The order of the fields is J gene, clone size, V gene, CDR3 length, D gene, CDR3 DNA, CDR3 protein. D genes are given only for firm matches. Size values are once, few and many counts, or a class for expanded clones, and some rows have none.

TRBJ2-7 | few | TRBV7-2 | 15 | . | TGTGCCAGCAGCTTCCTCGGGGTAGCGCCCTACGAGCAGTACTTC | CASSFLGVAPYEQYF
TRBJ2-5 | . | TRBV29-1 | 14 | . | TGCAGCGTTGTGGGGGGGCTAGCGAGAGAGACCCAGTACTTC | CSVVGGLARETQYF
TRBJ2-1 | . | TRBV6-2/TRBV6-3 | 17 | TRBD2 | TGTGCCAGCAGTTGGCCGGGGGGGCGAGAATTTTACAATGAGCAGTTCTTC | CASSWPGGREFYNEQFF
TRBJ1-1 | few | TRBV9 | 15 | . | TGTGCCAGCAGCGTAGATCCCCGGCTGGGCACTGAAGCTTTCTTT | CASSVDPRLGTEAFF
TRBJ1-1 | . | TRBV3-1 | 18 | . | TGTGCCAGCAGCCAAGACCCGAACGCCGGACAACGGAACACTGAAGCTTTCTTT | CASSQDPNAGQRNTEAFF
TRBJ2-3 | . | TRBV20-1 | 13 | TRBD2 | TGCAGTGCCGGGAGGACTAGCGGAAGTCTCATGCATTTT | CSAGRTSGSLMHF
TRBJ2-3 | many | TRBV12-3/TRBV12-4 | 14 | . | TGTGCCAGCAGTTTACTAGCACTCACAGATACGCAGTATTTT | CASSLLALTDTQYF
TRBJ2-7 | . | TRBV28 | 13 | TRBD1 | TGTGCCAGCATCCTGACAGGGGGCTACGAGCAGTACTTC | CASILTGGYEQYF
TRBJ2-5 | . | TRBV5-1 | 15 | . | TGCGCCAGCAGCACCCATATTACAGATCAAGAGACCCAGTACTTC | CASSTHITDQETQYF
TRBJ2-2 | . | TRBV20-1 | 14 | TRBD1 | TGCAGTGCTCTGGCCAGGGGGACGACCGGGGAGCTGTTTTTT | CSALARGTTGELFF
TRBJ2-1 | . | TRBV4-3 | 15 | TRBD2 | TGCGCCAGCAGCCAAGAGTCGGGAGGGCCTGGTGAGCAGTTCTTC | CASSQESGGPGEQFF
TRBJ1-5 | many | TRBV5-1 | 15 | TRBD1 | TGCGCCAGCAGCTTGTCGGGACAGAGTAATCAGCCCCAGCATTTT | CASSLSGQSNQPQHF
TRBJ2-3 | . | TRBV7-7 | 14 | . | TGTGCCAGCAGCCCCTCCATCGGCACAGATACGCAGTATTTT | CASSPSIGTDTQYF
TRBJ2-1 | few | TRBV27 | 13 | TRBD2 | TGTGCCAGCGGGGGGGGGACCTACAATGAGCAGTTCTTC | CASGGGTYNEQFF
TRBJ2-5 | many | TRBV2 | 14 | TRBD1 | TGTGCCAGCAGTACGGGACAGGGTTTAGAGACCCAGTACTTC | CASSTGQGLETQYF
TRBJ2-3 | few | TRBV20-1 | 14 | . | TGCAGTGCTGGGCCGGGACCACATGGGGATACGCAGTATTTT | CSAGPGPHGDTQYF
TRBJ2-7 | . | TRBV6-1 | 14 | . | TGTGCCAGCAGCCTGCGCGGGTCGTCCAACGAGCAGTACTTC | CASSLRGSSNEQYF
TRBJ2-5 | . | TRBV7-6 | 13 | . | TGTGCCACTAACAGGGCACCCCAAGAGACCCAGTACTTC | CATNRAPQETQYF
TRBJ2-5 | few | TRBV6-5 | 15 | TRBD1 | TGTGCCAGCAGTTACTCGGGACAGGGGGTAGCGACCCAGTACTTC | CASSYSGQGVATQYF
TRBJ2-3 | . | TRBV12-3/TRBV12-4 | 14 | . | TGTGCCAGCAGTCCTCAGCGGCGCACAGATACGCAGTATTTT | CASSPQRRTDTQYF
TRBJ1-4 | . | TRBV9 | 15 | . | TGTGCCAGCAGCGGAGGGGATGGGTCTTTTGAAAAACTGTTTTTT | CASSGGDGSFEKLFF
TRBJ2-7 | . | TRBV7-2 | 14 | TRBD1 | TGTGCCAGCAGCTTAGTTGGACAGGGGTTCGAGCAGTACTTC | CASSLVGQGFEQYF
TRBJ2-7 | few | TRBV12-3/TRBV12-4 | 14 | TRBD1 | TGTGCCAGCAGTCCCCAGGGGGCGCAGGGGGAGCAGTACTTC | CASSPQGAQGEQYF
TRBJ2-7 | few | TRBV7-2 | 15 | . | TGTGCCAGCAGCCTTAGGGGGGGCGGGAACTACGAGCAGTACTTC | CASSLRGGGNYEQYF
TRBJ2-5 | few | TRBV15 | 12 | TRBD2 | TGTGCCACCAGCCCTAGCGGGAAGACCCAGTACTTC | CATSPSGKTQYF
TRBJ1-1 | . | TRBV15 | 12 | . | TGTGCCACCAGTGACCCGGGCACTGAAGCTTTCTTT | CATSDPGTEAFF
TRBJ2-1 | few | TRBV20-1 | 18 | TRBD2 | TGCAGTGCTAATCGAGGGACTAGCGGGTACCGAGTAAGCAATGAGCAGTTCTTC | CSANRGTSGYRVSNEQFF
TRBJ2-1 | . | TRBV20-1 | 15 | TRBD2 | TGCAGTGCTAGAAGGACTAGCGGGAGGGCTGCCGAGCAGTTCTTC | CSARRTSGRAAEQFF
TRBJ2-5 | . | TRBV10-3 | 12 | . | TGTGCCATCAGTGAGTCGTTAGGGATCCAGTACTTC | CAISESLGIQYF
TRBJ2-4 | . | TRBV3-1 | 16 | TRBD2 | TGTGCCAGCAGCCAAGAGAGGCAAGCGGGACAAAACATTCAGTACTTC | CASSQERQAGQNIQYF
TRBJ2-1 | few | TRBV20-1 | 18 | TRBD2 | TGCAGTGCTAGAAAAGCGGGAGTCAACCTAGTCTCCTACAATGAGCAGTTCTTC | CSARKAGVNLVSYNEQFF
TRBJ1-2 | . | TRBV11-1 | 14 | TRBD1 | TGTGCCAGCACCCACGGCAGGGGGCCGGGTGGCTACACCTTC | CASTHGRGPGGYTF
TRBJ2-3 | few | TRBV4-1 | 17 | TRBD2 | TGCGCCAGCAGCCAGACGGGGACTAGCGGTAGCACAGATACGCAGTATTTT | CASSQTGTSGSTDTQYF
TRBJ2-7 | . | TRBV7-2 | 13 | . | TGTGCCAGCAGCAGGGGCAGAACCTACGAGCAGTACTTC | CASSRGRTYEQYF
TRBJ2-7 | many | TRBV5-6 | 13 | . | TGTGCCAGCAGCTATAGTGGGACCTACGAGCAGTACTTC | CASSYSGTYEQYF
TRBJ2-1 | . | TRBV12-3/TRBV12-4 | 13 | . | TGTGCCAGCAGGCGGGACTCGGCAAATGAGCAGTTCTTC | CASRRDSANEQFF
TRBJ2-1 | . | TRBV7-2 | 15 | . | TGTGCCAGCAGCTTAGATGGGCTACCGGGCAATGAGCAGTTCTTC | CASSLDGLPGNEQFF
TRBJ2-7 | few | TRBV4-2 | 13 | . | TGTGCCAGCAGCCAAGTAGTAGCGAGCGAGCAGTACTTC | CASSQVVASEQYF